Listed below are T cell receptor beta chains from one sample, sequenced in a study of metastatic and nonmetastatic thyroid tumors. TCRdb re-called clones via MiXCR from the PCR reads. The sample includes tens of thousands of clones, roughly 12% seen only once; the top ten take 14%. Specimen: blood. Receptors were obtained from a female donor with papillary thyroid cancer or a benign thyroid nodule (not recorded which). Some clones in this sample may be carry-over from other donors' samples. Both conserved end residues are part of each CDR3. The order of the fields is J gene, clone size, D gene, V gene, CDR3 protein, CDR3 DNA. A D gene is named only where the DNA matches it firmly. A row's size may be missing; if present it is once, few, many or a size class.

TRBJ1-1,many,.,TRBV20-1,CSATRRADEAFF,TGCAGTGCCACACGTCGCGCGGATGAAGCTTTCTTT
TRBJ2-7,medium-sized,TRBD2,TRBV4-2,CASSRGTSGLSYEQYF,TGTGCCAGCAGCCGGGGGACTAGCGGACTGTCCTACGAGCAGTACTTC
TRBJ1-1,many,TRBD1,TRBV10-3,CATGTVKNTEAFF,TGTGCCACGGGGACAGTGAAAAACACTGAAGCTTTCTTT
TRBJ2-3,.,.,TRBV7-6,CASSLALLARFSTDTQYF,TGTGCCAGCAGCTTAGCGCTATTAGCGCGGTTTAGCACAGATACGCAGTATTTT
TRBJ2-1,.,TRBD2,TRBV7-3,CASSLNKAGGLYNEQFF,TGTGCCAGCAGCTTAAATAAGGCGGGAGGCCTATACAATGAGCAGTTCTTC
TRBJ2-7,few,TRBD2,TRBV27,CASSTLAGAYEQYF,TGTGCCAGCAGTACACTAGCGGGAGCCTACGAGCAGTACTTC
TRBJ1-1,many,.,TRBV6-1,CASSTTTQSGTEAFF,TGTGCCAGCAGTACCACGACCCAATCCGGGACTGAAGCTTTCTTT
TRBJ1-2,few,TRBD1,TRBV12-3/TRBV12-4,CASRSDRGSGYTF,TGTGCCAGCAGATCCGACAGGGGGAGTGGCTACACCTTC
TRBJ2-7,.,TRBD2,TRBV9,CASSVASGDSYEQYF,TGTGCCAGCAGCGTAGCCAGCGGGGACTCCTACGAGCAGTACTTC
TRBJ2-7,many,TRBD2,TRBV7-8,CASSAGGYEQYF,TGTGCCAGCAGCGCGGGGGGCTACGAGCAGTACTTC
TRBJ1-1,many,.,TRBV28,CASTGAWGTEAFF,TGTGCCAGCACGGGGGCTTGGGGCACTGAAGCTTTCTTT
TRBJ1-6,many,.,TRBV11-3,CASSLVGGRDYNSPLHF,TGTGCCAGCAGCTTAGTCGGAGGGAGAGACTATAATTCACCCCTCCACTTT
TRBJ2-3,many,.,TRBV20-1,CSASTHLADNTDTQYF,TGCAGTGCTAGTACCCATTTAGCGGACAACACAGATACGCAGTATTTT
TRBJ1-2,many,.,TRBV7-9,CASRPAGSPYYGYTF,TGTGCCAGCAGGCCGGCAGGCAGCCCGTACTATGGCTACACCTTC
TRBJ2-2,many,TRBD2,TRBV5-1,CASSFGTRMTGELFF,TGCGCCAGCAGCTTTGGGACTAGAATGACCGGGGAGCTGTTTTTT
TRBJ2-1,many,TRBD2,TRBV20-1,CSAPHPLAGVGNEQFF,TGCAGTGCGCCGCACCCACTAGCGGGAGTGGGTAATGAGCAGTTCTTC
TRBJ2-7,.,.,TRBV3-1,CASSPIGITSSVGEQYF,TGTGCCAGCAGCCCCATAGGGATTACCAGCAGCGTGGGCGAGCAGTACTTC
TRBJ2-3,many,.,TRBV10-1,CASSDRGTDTQYF,TGCGCCAGCAGTGACAGGGGCACAGATACGCAGTATTTT
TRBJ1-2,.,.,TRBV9,CASSVDWQSGYGYTF,TGTGCCAGCAGCGTAGATTGGCAGTCTGGCTATGGCTACACCTTC
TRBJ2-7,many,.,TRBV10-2,CASSQDSLGRQYF,TGCGCCAGCAGCCAAGACTCGCTCGGCAGGCAGTACTTC
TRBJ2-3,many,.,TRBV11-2,CASSLDGGNTDTQYF,TGTGCCAGCAGCTTAGATGGAGGAAACACAGATACGCAGTATTTT
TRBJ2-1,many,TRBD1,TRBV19,CASSVRDSPYNEQFF,TGTGCCAGTAGTGTCCGGGACAGTCCCTACAATGAGCAGTTCTTC
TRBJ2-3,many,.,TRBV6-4,CASSEGRDTDTQYF,TGTGCCAGCAGTGAGGGTCGGGACACAGATACGCAGTATTTT
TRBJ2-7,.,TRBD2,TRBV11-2,CASSLKAGEGTYEQYF,TGTGCCAGCAGCCTCAAAGCGGGAGAGGGGACCTACGAGCAGTACTTC
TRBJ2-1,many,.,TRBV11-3,CASSFPLGRGNEQFF,TGTGCCAGCAGCTTTCCCCTCGGGAGAGGCAATGAGCAGTTCTTC
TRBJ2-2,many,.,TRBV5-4,CASSLSTTGELFF,TGTGCCAGCAGCTTGAGTACGACCGGGGAGCTGTTTTTT
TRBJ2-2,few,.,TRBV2,CASSADTGELFF,TGTGCCAGCAGTGCTGACACCGGGGAGCTGTTTTTT
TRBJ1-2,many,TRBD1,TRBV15,CATSRGRGSDYGYTF,TGTGCCACCAGCAGAGGCAGGGGGTCAGACTATGGCTACACCTTC
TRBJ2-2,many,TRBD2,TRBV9,CASSLPSGLAGNTGELFF,TGTGCCAGCAGCTTACCGTCCGGACTAGCGGGAAACACCGGGGAGCTGTTTTTT
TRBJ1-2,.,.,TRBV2,CASRPGLRVYYYGYTF,TGTGCCAGTCGCCCGGGACTGCGGGTTTATTACTATGGCTACACCTTC
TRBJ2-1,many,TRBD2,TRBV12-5,CASGTKKREDSYNEQFF,TGTGCTAGTGGTACCAAAAAACGGGAGGACTCCTACAATGAGCAGTTCTTC
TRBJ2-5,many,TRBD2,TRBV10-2,CASSGTSGRRQGETQYF,TGCGCCAGCAGTGGGACTAGCGGGAGGCGGCAAGGGGAGACCCAGTACTTC
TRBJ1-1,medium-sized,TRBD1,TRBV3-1,CASSRGVPGQGYTEAFF,TGTGCCAGCAGCCGAGGAGTACCGGGACAGGGGTACACTGAAGCTTTCTTT
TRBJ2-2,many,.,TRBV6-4,CASSEDYTGELFF,TGTGCCAGCAGTGAGGACTACACCGGGGAGCTGTTTTTT
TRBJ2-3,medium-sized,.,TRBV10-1,CASSVEDTQYF,TGCGCCAGCAGTGTGGAAGATACGCAGTATTTT
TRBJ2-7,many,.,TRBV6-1,CASSINRYEQYF,TGTGCCAGCAGCATCAACAGGTACGAGCAGTACTTC
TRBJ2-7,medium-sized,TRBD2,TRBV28,CASSQSGRGYEQYF,TGTGCCAGCAGTCAAAGCGGGAGAGGCTACGAGCAGTACTTC
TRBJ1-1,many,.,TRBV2,CATLDRPNTEAFF,TGTGCCACCTTAGACAGACCGAACACTGAAGCTTTCTTT
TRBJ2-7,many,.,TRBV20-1,CSARDPFSAYEQYF,TGCAGTGCTAGAGATCCATTCTCCGCCTACGAGCAGTACTTC
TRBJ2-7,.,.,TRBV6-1,CASNPSGYEQYF,TGTGCCAGCAACCCCTCTGGGTACGAGCAGTACTTC
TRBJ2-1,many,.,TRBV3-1,CASGLGAGHGEQFF,TGTGCCAGCGGCCTAGGTGCGGGACACGGTGAGCAGTTCTTC
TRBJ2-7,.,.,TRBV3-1,CASSQDLGQGTNEQYF,TGTGCCAGCAGCCAAGATCTAGGGCAGGGGACGAACGAGCAGTACTTC
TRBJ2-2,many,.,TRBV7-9,CASSLTAGELFF,TGTGCCAGCAGCTTAACGGCCGGGGAGCTGTTTTTT
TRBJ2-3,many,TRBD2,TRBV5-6,CASSSSGRTFTDTQYF,TGTGCCAGCAGTTCAAGCGGGAGGACCTTCACAGATACGCAGTATTTT
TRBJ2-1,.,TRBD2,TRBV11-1,CASSRDSGAYNEQFF,TGTGCCAGCAGCCGAGACAGCGGGGCCTACAATGAGCAGTTCTTC
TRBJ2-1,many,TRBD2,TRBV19,CASSKWTSGSNEQFF,TGTGCCAGTAGTAAATGGACTAGCGGGAGCAATGAGCAGTTCTTC
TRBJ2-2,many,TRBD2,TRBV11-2,CASRPAGVGTGELFF,TGTGCCAGCAGGCCGGCGGGGGTAGGGACCGGGGAGCTGTTTTTT
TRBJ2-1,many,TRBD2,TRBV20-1,CSARPLGGGLAGLGDNEQFF,TGCAGTGCTAGACCCCTCGGGGGGGGACTAGCGGGATTGGGCGACAATGAGCAGTTCTTC
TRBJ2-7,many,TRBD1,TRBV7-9,CASSPRDRDYEQYF,TGTGCCAGCAGCCCAAGAGACAGGGACTACGAGCAGTACTTC
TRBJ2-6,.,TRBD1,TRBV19,CASSTGAGANVLTF,TGTGCCAGCTCCACAGGGGCTGGGGCCAACGTCCTGACTTTC
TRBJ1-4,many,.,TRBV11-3,CASRDGPRDEKLFF,TGTGCCAGCAGAGACGGACCAAGGGATGAAAAACTGTTTTTT